The entry that follows covers one T cell receptor (beta chain) sequence. The antigen remains undetermined. Method: immunoSEQ multiplex PCR; TCRdb's copy keeps in-frame clones and lacks some. In the table there are some 1,100,000 clones, approximately 78% of which are singletons. These data originate in a study of shared clonotypes between healthy human individuals. Looked up from germline, CDR1 is MNHNS and CDR2 is SASEGT. Trimming pared 3 bases from V and 5 bases from J, leaving 7 bases between. CDR3 length equals 12 residues. Findings and caveats of the study: It was expected that sequencing depth would affect clonotype sharing among donors. Naive subsets usually exceeded memory subsets in estimated richness.

CD4+ cells yielded CD45RA+ naive and CD45RA-negative memory subsets. The sequence was collected from a man between 18 and 35 years old in good health. Some clones in this sample may be carry-over from other donors' samples. The chain uses TRBV6-1 and TRBJ1-2; D ambiguous. Sequences were obtained from memory CD4+ T cells from PBMCs. Subset noted: CD45RA-negative fraction. The CDR3 sequence: CASSEAAYGYTF. CDR3 DNA: TGTGCCAGCAGTGAGGCAGCATATGGCTACACCTTC.